The T cell receptor beta chain under discussion was sequenced for a study of cytomegalovirus exposure and HLA in healthy donors. Study at large: Later analysis reported that the roughly 120 validation repertoires shared the platform of the roughly 630 first-cohort repertoires.

Measured with immunoSEQ multiplex PCR; TCRdb has only the in-frame clones, and not every one. Of 160,000 or so clones listed, about 87% are singletons. Study findings and constraints: Usually a TCR sequence was rare, but some public TCRs were found in many donors. TCR beta chains numbering some 150 were designated cytomegalovirus-associated. The classifier, whose performance was assessed in both the original and validation cohorts, reportedly diagnosed cytomegalovirus status with high specificity and sensitivity.

The CDR3 loop spans 15 amino acids. Germline loops: CDR1 SGHRS, CDR2 YFSETQ. V lost 4 bases and J lost 1, with 15 bases in between. Comments on this clone: Its cognate antigen is unknown.

The specimen was PBMCs. This TCR was recovered from a woman aged 25 to 39 in good health and CMV-seronegative. The rearrangement joins TRBV5-1 to TRBJ2-7; tentative D call: TRBD2 (6 bases). CDR3: CASSRSEGRSYEQYF. CDR3 nucleotides: TGCGCCAGCAGCCGTTCGGAGGGAAGGTCCTACGAGCAGTACTTC.